The present T cell receptor beta chain was sequenced within a study of T-cell memory formation after mild COVID-19. General study findings and limits: Mainly CM and EM harbored the contracting CD4+ clones; mainly EMRA harbored the CD8+ ones.

The CDR3 has 14 amino acids. Germline assignment: CDR1 SEHNR and CDR2 FQNEAQ (reference sequence). Trimming cost V 6 bases and J 3 bases, with 15 bases left between them. The table lists this clonotype with a few counts. What it recognizes is unknown. TCRdb reprocessed the 5' RACE reads via MiXCR and lists one record per CDR3 protein. The repertoire holds over 450,000 distinct CDR3 sequences, 20% seen once, with around 13% in the top ten. The material sequenced was PBMCs or a T cell subset sorted from them (not recorded which). The J gene is TRBJ2-7, the V gene TRBV7-9, with unresolved D. The TCR sequence derives from an adult woman who had mild COVID-19 (a few samples of this study predate the infection). Cell type and time point are not known. The CDR3 spells CASSSDLRFYEQYF. Written as DNA, the CDR3 is TGTGCCAGCAGTTCCGACCTGCGCTTCTACGAGCAGTACTTC.